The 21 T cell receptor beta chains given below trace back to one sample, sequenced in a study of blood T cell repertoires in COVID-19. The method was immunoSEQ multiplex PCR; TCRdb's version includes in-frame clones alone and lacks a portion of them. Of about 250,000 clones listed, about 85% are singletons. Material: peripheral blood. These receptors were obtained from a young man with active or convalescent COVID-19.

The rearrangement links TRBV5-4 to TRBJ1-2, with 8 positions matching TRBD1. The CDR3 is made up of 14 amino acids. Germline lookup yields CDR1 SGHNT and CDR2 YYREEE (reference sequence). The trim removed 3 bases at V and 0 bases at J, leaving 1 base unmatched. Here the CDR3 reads CASSSGQANYGYTF. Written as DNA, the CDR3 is TGTGCCAGCAGCTCGGGACAGGCTAACTATGGCTACACCTTC.

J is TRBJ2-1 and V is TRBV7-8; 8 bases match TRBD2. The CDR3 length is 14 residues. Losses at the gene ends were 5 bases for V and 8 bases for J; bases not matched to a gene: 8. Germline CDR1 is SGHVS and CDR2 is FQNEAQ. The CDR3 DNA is TGTGCCAGCAGCCCCAGCGGGAGCTTAGATGAGCAGTTCTTC. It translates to CASSPSGSLDEQFF.

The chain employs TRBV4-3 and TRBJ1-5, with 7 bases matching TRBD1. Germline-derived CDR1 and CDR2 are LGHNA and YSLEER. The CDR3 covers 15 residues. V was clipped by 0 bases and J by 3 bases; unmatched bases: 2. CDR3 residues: CASSQDGQDNQPQHF. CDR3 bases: TGCGCCAGCAGCCAAGATGGACAGGACAATCAGCCCCAGCATTTT.

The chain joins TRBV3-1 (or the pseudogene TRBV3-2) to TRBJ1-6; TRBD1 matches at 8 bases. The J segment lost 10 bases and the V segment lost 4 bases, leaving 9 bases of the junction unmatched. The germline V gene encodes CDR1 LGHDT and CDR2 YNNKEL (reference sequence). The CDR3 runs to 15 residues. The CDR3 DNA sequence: TGTGCCAGCAGCCCCCGGACAGGGTTAGAATCACCCCTCCACTTT. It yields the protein CASSPRTGLESPLHF.

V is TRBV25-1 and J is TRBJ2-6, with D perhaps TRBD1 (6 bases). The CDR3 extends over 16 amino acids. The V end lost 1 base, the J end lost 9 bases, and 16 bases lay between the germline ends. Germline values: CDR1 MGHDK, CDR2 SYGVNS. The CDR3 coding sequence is TGTGCCAGCAGTGAATCCCCCCGACAGGTTAGCAACGTCCTGACTTTC. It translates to CASSESPRQVSNVLTF.

CDR3 DNA sequence: TGTGCCAGCAGTTTAAGGCAGACTTCCTACGAGCAGTACTTC. Translation: CASSLRQTSYEQYF. This chain connects TRBV27 to TRBJ2-7; no definite D call. V was clipped by 2 bases and J by 1 base, with 9 bases between them. Germline values: CDR1 MNHEY, CDR2 SMNVEV (reference sequence). This CDR3 contains 14 residues.

The CDR3: CASTGTDTEAFF. CDR3 nucleotide sequence: TGTGCCTCGACAGGAACCGACACTGAAGCTTTCTTT. The chain employs TRBV10-3 and TRBJ1-1, with D perhaps TRBD1 (6 bases). There are 12 residues in the CDR3. Trimming took off 11 bases at V and 3 bases at J, with 13 bases between the two ends. Germline loops: CDR1 ENHRY, CDR2 SYGVKD.

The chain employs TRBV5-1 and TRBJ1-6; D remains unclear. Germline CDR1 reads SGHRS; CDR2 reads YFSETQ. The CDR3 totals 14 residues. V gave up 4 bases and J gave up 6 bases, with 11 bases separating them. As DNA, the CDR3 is TGCGCCAGCAGCCTGACTTCAAGTAATTCACCCCTCCACTTT. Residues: CASSLTSSNSPLHF.

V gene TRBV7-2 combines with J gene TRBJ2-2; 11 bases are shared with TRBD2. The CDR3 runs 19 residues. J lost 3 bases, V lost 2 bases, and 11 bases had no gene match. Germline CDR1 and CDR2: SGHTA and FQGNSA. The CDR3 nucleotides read TGTGCCAGCAGCTTATCCTCCGAACTAGCGGGGGCCTACACCGGGGAGCTGTTTTTT. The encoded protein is CASSLSSELAGAYTGELFF.

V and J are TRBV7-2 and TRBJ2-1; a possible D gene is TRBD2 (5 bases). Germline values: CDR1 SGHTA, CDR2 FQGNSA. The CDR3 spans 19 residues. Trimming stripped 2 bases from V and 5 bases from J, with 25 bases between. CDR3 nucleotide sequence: TGTGCCAGCAGCTTATTTGTCCGGGTCACAGCGGAGGCTAACAATGAGCAGTTCTTC. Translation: CASSLFVRVTAEANNEQFF.

CDR3 sequence reads: CASSLDWAQPQHF. CDR3 sequence (DNA): TGCGCCAGCAGCTTGGACTGGGCTCAGCCCCAGCATTTT. This chain uses TRBV5-1 with TRBJ1-5; the D is unclear. The V end was cut by 0 bases, the J end by 6 bases, with 7 bases between. Germline CDR1 SGHRS, CDR2 YFSETQ. The CDR3 has 13 amino acids.

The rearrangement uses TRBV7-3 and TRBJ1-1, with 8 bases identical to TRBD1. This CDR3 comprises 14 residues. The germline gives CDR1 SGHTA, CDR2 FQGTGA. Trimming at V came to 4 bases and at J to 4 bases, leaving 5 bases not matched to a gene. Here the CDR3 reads CASSSRTGLTEAFF. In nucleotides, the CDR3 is TGTGCCAGCAGCTCGCGGACAGGGCTCACTGAAGCTTTCTTT.

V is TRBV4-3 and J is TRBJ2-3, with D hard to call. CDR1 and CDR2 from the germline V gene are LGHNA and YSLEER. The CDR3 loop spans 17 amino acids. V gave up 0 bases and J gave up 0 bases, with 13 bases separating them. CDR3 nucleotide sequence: TGCGCCAGCAGCCAAGATTGGCCGCAGATCAGCACAGATACGCAGTATTTT. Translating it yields CASSQDWPQISTDTQYF.

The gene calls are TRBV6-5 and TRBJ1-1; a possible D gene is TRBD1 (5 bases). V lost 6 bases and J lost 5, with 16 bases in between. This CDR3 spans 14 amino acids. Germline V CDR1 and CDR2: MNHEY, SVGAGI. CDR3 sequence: CASRSNLKGTEAFF. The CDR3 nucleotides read TGTGCCAGCAGAAGCAACCTGAAGGGGACTGAAGCTTTCTTT.

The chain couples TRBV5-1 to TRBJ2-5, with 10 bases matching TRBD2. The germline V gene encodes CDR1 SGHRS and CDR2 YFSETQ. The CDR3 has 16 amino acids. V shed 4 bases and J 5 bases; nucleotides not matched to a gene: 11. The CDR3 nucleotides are TGCGCCAGCAGCCCTGGACTAGCGGAGCCGGGGGAGACCCAGTACTTC. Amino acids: CASSPGLAEPGETQYF.

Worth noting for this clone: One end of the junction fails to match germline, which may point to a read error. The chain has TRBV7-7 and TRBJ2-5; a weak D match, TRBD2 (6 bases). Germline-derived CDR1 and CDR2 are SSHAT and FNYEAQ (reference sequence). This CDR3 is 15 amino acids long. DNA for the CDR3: TGTGCTAGCAGCTTAGGCGGGGCAGGTCAAGAGACCCAGTACTTC. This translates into CASSLGGAGQETQYF.

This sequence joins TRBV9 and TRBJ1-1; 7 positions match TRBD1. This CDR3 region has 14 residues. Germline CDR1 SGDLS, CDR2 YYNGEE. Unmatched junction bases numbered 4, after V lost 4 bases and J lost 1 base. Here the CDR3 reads CASSPGTANTEAFF. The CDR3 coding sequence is TGTGCCAGCAGCCCCGGGACAGCGAACACTGAAGCTTTCTTT.

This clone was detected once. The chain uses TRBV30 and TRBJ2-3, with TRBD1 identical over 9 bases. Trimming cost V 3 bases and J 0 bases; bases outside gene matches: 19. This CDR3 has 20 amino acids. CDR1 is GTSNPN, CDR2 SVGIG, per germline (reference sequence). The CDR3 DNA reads TGTGCCTGGAGCGCCCCCAACGGGCGGGACAGGGTCCCCAGCACAGATACGCAGTATTTT. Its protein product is CAWSAPNGRDRVPSTDTQYF. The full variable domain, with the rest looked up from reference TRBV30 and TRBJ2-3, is SQTIHQWPATLVQPVGSPLSLECTVEGTSNPNLYWYRQAAGRGLQLLFYSVGIGQISSEVPQNLSASRPQDRQFILSSKKLLLSDSGFYLCAWSAPNGRDRVPSTDTQYFGPGTRLTVL.

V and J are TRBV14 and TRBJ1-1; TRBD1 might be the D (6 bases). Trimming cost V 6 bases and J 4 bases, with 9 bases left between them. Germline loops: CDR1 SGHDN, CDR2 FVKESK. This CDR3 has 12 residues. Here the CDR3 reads CASREGGTEAFF. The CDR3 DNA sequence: TGTGCCAGCAGAGAAGGGGGCACTGAAGCTTTCTTT.

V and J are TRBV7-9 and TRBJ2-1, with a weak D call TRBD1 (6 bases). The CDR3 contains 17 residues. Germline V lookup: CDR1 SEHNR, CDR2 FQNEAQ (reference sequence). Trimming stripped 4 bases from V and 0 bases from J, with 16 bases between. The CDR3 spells CASSSYLVGGSYNEQFF. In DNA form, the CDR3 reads TGTGCCAGCAGCTCGTACCTGGTAGGGGGCTCCTACAATGAGCAGTTCTTC.

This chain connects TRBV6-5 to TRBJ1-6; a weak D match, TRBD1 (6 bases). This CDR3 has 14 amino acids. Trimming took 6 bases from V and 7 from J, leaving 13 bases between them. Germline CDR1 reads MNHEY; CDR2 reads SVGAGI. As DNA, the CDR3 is TGTGCCAGCAGCCTGACAGGATTCAATTCACCCCTCCACTTT. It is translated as CASSLTGFNSPLHF.